This record covers a single T cell receptor (beta chain). This entry belongs to a study of blood T cell repertoires in COVID-19. Study overall: Whether acute or convalescent, the COVID-19 samples came from the United States, Italy and Spain. Nucleic acid was either cDNA or gDNA, and it came from T cells, B-cell-depleted T cells, or PBMCs.

Per the study methods: Amplification from reference gene primers served as the basis for estimated nucleated cell counts. TCRdb keeps only in-frame clones here, not all; method: immunoSEQ multiplex PCR. V and J calls and clone size follow that table, whereas D and trimming were derived from the DNA. This sample has approximately 140,000 clones; around 79% occur once, and the top ten carry approximately 3.6%. CDR1 SGHKS and CDR2 YYEKEE come from the germline V gene (reference sequence). After removal of 3 bases from V and 3 bases from J, the junction contained 3 bases not matched to a gene. The CDR3 is 14 residues long.

This chain links TRBV5-5 with TRBJ2-5; 9 nucleotides agree with TRBD1. The clonotype originates from a man between 60 and 70 years old with acute or convalescent COVID-19. Sequenced: peripheral blood. In DNA, the CDR3 is TGTGCCAGCAGCTGGGGGACAGGGAAAGAGACCCAGTACTTC. It specifies CASSWGTGKETQYF.